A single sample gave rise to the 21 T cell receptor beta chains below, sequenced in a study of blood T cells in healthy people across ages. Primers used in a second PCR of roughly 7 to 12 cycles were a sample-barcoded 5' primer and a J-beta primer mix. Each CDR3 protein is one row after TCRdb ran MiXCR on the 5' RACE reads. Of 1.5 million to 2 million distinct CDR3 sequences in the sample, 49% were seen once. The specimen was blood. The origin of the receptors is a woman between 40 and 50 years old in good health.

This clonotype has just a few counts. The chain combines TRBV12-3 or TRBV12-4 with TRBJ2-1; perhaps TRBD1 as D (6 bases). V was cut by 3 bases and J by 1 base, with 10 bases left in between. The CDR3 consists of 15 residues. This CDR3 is CASSFSGESYNEQFF. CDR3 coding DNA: TGTGCCAGCAGTTTCTCAGGGGAGTCCTACAATGAGCAGTTCTTC.

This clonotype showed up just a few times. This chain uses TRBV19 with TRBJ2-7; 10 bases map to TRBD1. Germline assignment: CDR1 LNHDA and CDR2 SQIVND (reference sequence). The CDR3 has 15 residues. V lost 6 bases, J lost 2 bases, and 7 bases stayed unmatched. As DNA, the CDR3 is TGTGCCAGTAGACGAGGGACAGGGGCGGCCTACGAGCAGTACTTC. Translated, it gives CASRRGTGAAYEQYF.

The CDR3 coding sequence is TGTGCCAGCAGAGGCGACGGTTCCTACAATGAGCAGTTCTTC. Translating gives CASRGDGSYNEQFF. The chain has TRBV6-2 or TRBV6-3 and TRBJ2-1; D gene unclear. The CDR3 is made up of 14 amino acids. Trimming removed 6 bases at V and 1 base at J, with 10 bases between. Germline CDR1 reads MNHEY; CDR2 reads SVGEGT.

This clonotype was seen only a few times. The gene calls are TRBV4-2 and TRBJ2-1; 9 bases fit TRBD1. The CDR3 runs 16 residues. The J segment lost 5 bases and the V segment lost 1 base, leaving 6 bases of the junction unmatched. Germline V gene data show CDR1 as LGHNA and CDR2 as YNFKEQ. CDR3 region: CASSQAQGAEDNEQFF. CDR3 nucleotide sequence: TGTGCCAGCAGCCAAGCACAGGGGGCGGAAGACAATGAGCAGTTCTTC.

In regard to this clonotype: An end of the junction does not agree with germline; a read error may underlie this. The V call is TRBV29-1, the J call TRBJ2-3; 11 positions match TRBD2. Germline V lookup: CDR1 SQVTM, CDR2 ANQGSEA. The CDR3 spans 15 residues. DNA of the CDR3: TGCAGCGTTGTCCATAGCGGGGGGGCCTCAGATACGCGGTATTTT. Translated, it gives CSVVHSGGASDTRYF.

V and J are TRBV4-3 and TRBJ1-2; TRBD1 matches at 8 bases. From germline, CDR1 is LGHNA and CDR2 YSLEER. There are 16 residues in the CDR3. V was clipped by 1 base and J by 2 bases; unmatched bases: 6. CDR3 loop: CASSQGVGDRNYGYTF. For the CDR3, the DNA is TGCGCCAGCAGCCAAGGGGTTGGGGACAGGAACTATGGCTACACCTTC.

DNA for the CDR3: TGTGCCAGCATCCTCGTAAGGGATGCACCCCTCCACTTT. Its translation is CASILVRDAPLHF. The chain uses TRBV27 and TRBJ1-6, with no clear D. V gave up 7 bases and J gave up 11 bases, with 15 bases separating them. The CDR3 has 13 amino acids. Looked up from germline, CDR1 is MNHEY and CDR2 is SMNVEV (reference sequence).

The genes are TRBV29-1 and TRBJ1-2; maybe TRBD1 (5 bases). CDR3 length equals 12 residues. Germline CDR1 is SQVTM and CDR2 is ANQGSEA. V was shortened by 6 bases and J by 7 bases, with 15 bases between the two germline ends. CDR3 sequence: CSVASGGVGYTF. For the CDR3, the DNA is TGCAGCGTCGCGTCCGGGGGAGTTGGCTACACCTTC.

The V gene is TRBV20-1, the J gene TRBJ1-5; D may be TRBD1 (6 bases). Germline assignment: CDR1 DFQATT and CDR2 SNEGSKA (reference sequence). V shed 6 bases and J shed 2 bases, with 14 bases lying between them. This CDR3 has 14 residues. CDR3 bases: TGCAGTGCCGAGGGGGGCTTGGGCAATCAGCCCCAGCATTTT. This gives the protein CSAEGGLGNQPQHF.

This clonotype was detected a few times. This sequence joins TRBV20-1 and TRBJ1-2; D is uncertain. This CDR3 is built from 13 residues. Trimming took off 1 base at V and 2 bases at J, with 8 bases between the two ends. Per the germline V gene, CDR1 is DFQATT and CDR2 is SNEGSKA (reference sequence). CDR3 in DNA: TGCAGTGCTAGAGGCCTTGGGAACTATGGCTACACCTTC. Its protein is CSARGLGNYGYTF.

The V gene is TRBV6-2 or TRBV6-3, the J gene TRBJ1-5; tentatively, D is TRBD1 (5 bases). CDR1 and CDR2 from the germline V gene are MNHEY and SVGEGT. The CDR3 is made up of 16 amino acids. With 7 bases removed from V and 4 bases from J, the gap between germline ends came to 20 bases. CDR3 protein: CASKKETGRLNQPQHF. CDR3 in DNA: TGTGCCAGCAAAAAGGAGACGGGACGTCTAAATCAGCCCCAGCATTTT.

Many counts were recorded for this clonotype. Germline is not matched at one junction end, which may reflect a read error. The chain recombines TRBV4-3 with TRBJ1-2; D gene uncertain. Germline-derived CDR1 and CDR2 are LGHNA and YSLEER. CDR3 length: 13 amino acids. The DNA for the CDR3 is TGTGCCAGCAGCCAAGATGCCAACTATGGCTACACCTTC. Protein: CASSQDANYGYTF.

This CDR3 is CASSPTGTGVAYEQYF. In DNA form, the CDR3 reads TGTGCCAGCAGTCCCACCGGGACAGGGGTCGCCTACGAGCAGTACTTC. The rearrangement joins TRBV27 to TRBJ2-1; 10 bases fit TRBD1. Gene TRBJ2-7 matches the end of the DNA better, so the J call may be wrong. CDR1 MNHEY and CDR2 SMNVEV come from the germline V gene (reference sequence). The CDR3 is 16 amino acids.

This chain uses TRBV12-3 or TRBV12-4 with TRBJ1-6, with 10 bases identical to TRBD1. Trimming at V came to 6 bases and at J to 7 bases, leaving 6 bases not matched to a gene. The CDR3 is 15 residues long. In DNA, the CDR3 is TGTGCCAGCAGGACAGGGGGCTCGAGAAATTCACCCCTCCACTTT. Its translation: CASRTGGSRNSPLHF.

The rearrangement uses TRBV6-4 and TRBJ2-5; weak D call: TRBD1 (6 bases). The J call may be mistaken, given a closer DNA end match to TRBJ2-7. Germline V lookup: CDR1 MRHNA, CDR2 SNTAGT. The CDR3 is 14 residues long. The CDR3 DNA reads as TGTGCCAGCATCAGAGGCAGGGGAAAAAACGAGCAGTACTTC. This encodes CASIRGRGKNEQYF.

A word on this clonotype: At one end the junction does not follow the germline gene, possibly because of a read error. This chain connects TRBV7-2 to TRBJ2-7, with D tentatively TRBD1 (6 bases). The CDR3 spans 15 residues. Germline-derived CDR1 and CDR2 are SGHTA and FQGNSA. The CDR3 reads CASSRTGSISYVQYF. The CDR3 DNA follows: TGTGCTAGCAGTCGTACAGGGAGTATCTCCTACGTGCAGTACTTC.

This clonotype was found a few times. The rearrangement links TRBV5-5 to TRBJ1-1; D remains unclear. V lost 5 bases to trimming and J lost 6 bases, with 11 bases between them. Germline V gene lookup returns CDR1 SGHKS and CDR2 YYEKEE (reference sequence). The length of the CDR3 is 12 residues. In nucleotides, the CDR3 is TGTGCCAGCAGTCTGAGGAGATCTGAAGCTTTCTTT. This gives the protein CASSLRRSEAFF.

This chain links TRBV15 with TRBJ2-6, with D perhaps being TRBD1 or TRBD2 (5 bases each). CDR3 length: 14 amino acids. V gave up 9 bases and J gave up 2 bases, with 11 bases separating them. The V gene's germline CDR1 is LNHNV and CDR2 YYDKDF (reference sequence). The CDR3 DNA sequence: TGTGCCACGGGACGCAGGGCTGGGGCCAACGTCCTGACTTTC. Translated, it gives CATGRRAGANVLTF. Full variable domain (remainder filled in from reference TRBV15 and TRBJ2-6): DAMVIQNPRYQVTQFGKPVTLSCSQTLNHNVMYWYQQKSSQAPKLLFHYYDKDFNNEADTPDNFQSRRPNTSFCFLDIRSPGLGDTAMYLCATGRRAGANVLTFGAGSRLTVL.

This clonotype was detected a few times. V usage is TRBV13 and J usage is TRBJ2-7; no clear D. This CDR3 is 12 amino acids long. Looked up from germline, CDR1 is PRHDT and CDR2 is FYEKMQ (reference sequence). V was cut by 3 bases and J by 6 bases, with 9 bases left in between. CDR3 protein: CASSLISGEQYF. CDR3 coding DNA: TGTGCCAGCAGCTTGATCTCGGGCGAGCAGTACTTC.

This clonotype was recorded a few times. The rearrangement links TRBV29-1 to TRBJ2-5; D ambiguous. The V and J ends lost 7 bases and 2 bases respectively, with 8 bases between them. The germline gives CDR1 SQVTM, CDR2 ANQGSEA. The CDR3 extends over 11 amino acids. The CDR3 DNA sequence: TGCAGCGGGCGATGGCAAGAGACCCAGTACTTC. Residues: CSGRWQETQYF.

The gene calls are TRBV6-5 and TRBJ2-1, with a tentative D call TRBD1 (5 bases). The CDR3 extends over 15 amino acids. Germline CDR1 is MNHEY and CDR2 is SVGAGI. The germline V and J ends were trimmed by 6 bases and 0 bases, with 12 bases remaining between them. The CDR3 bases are TGTGCCAGCAGGGCCGTTAGGGGCTCCTACAATGAGCAGTTCTTC. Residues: CASRAVRGSYNEQFF.